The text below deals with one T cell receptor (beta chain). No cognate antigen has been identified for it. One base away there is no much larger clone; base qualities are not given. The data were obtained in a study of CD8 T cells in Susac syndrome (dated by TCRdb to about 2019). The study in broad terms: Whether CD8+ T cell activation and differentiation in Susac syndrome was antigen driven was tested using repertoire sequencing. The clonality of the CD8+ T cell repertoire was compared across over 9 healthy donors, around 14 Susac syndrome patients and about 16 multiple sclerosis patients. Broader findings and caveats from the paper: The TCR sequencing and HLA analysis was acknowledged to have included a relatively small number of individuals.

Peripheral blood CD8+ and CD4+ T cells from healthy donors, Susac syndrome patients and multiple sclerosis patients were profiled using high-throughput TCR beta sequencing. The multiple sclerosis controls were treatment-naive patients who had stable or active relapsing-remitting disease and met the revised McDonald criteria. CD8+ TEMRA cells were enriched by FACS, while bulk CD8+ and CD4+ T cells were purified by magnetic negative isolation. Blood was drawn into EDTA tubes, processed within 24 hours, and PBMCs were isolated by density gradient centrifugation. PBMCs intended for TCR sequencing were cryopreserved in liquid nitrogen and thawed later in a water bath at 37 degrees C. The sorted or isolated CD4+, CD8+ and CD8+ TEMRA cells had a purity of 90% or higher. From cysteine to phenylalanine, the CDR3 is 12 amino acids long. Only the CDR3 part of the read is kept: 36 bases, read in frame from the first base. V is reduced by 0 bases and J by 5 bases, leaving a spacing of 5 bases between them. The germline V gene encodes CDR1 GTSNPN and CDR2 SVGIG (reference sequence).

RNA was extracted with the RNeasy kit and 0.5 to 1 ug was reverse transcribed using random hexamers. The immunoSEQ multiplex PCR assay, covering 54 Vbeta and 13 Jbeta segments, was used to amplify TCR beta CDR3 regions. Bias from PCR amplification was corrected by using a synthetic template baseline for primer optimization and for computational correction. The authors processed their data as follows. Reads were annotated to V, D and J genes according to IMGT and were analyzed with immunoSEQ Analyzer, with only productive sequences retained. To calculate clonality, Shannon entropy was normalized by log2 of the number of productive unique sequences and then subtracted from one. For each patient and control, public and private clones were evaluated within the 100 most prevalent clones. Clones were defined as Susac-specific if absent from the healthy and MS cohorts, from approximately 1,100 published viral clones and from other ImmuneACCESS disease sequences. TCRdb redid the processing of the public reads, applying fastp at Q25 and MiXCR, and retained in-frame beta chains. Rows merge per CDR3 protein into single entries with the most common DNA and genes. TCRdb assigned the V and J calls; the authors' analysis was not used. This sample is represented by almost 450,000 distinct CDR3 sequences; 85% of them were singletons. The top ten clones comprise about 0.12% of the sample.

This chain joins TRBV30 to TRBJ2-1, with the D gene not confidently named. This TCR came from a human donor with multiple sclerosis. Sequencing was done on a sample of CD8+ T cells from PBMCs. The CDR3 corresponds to CAWSVGHNEQFF. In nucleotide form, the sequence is TGTGCCTGGAGTGTTGGTCACAATGAGCAGTTCTTC.